Listed below are T cell receptor beta chains from one sample, sequenced in a study of post-analysis software for immune sequencing data. TCRdb processed the PCR reads anew with MiXCR; each CDR3 protein has one entry. The profile shows 750,000 to 950,000 distinct CDR3 sequences, 46% of them singletons. The sample comprised blood. These receptors originate from a girl between 5 and 17 years old with multiple sclerosis. Both conserved end residues are part of each CDR3. The order of the fields is J gene, D gene, CDR3 length, clone size, V gene, CDR3 DNA, CDR3 protein. The D gene is left open where the match is weak. Clone size is given for some rows only: seen once, a few or many times, or a class if the clone is expanded.

TRBJ2-1,TRBD2,13,.,TRBV7-3,TGTGCCACCGGGGCGGGAGGATCCACTGAGCAGTTCTTC,CATGAGGSTEQFF
TRBJ2-1,.,13,.,TRBV6-5,TGTGCCAGCAGTTACAGGGGCTTCAATGAGCAGTTCTTC,CASSYRGFNEQFF
TRBJ2-7,.,12,.,TRBV20-1,TGCAGTGCCCCGTTTAACTCCTACGAGCAGTACTTC,CSAPFNSYEQYF
TRBJ2-1,.,15,.,TRBV20-1,TGCAGTGCTAGAGCAGAGCGGGTGGCCTACAATGAGCAGTTCTTC,CSARAERVAYNEQFF
TRBJ2-7,TRBD1,18,.,TRBV6-5,TGTGCCAGCAGTTGGCCCCTTTCCTCGGGGACAGGGGAACACGAGCAGTACTTC,CASSWPLSSGTGEHEQYF
TRBJ2-1,.,13,.,TRBV24-1,TGTGCCACCAGTGGGGGGACACACAATGAGCAGTTCTTC,CATSGGTHNEQFF
TRBJ2-7,.,12,many,TRBV6-6,TGTGCCAGCAGTCACGAGGGCTACGAGCAGTACTTC,CASSHEGYEQYF
TRBJ2-5,TRBD1,15,once,TRBV5-1,TGCGCCAGCAGCTTATGGATTGGGACAGGGGAGACCCAGTACTTC,CASSLWIGTGETQYF
TRBJ2-5,TRBD1,16,.,TRBV7-9,TGTGCCAGTAGCCCCGGGACAGGGACGGTCCAAGAGACCCAGTACTTC,CASSPGTGTVQETQYF
TRBJ2-1,.,12,many,TRBV6-2/TRBV6-3,TGTGCCAGCAGTTACTCGCCCAATGAGCAGTTCTTC,CASSYSPNEQFF
TRBJ2-6,TRBD1,19,few,TRBV4-1,TGCGCCAGCAGCCAAGACGCCTGGGACAGAAGCTCTGGGGCCAACGTCCTGACTTTC,CASSQDAWDRSSGANVLTF
TRBJ2-1,.,14,.,TRBV7-9,TGCGCCAGCAGAGACGACGGTTCGGGCAATGAGCAGTTCTTC,CASRDDGSGNEQFF
TRBJ2-7,TRBD2,15,.,TRBV18,TGTGCCAGCTCACCCGGGACTAGCGGCACCTACGGGCAGTACTTC,CASSPGTSGTYGQYF
TRBJ1-6,.,14,few,TRBV7-9,TGTGCCAGCAGCTTAGGTTCGGAGAATTCACCCCTCCACTTT,CASSLGSENSPLHF
TRBJ2-1,.,13,.,TRBV4-1,TGCGCCAGCAGCCATCTCCCCCGAGATGAGCAGTTCTTC,CASSHLPRDEQFF
TRBJ1-5,.,12,few,TRBV15,TGTGCCACCAGCAGAGATCACGGGCCCCAGCATTTT,CATSRDHGPQHF
TRBJ2-4,.,16,.,TRBV6-5,TGTGCCAGCAGTTACTCGACTCCGCTAGCCAAAAACATTCAGTACTTC,CASSYSTPLAKNIQYF
TRBJ1-2,.,13,.,TRBV5-1,TGCGCCAGCACTATAGAGGGCGGCCCAGGCTACACCTTC,CASTIEGGPGYTF
TRBJ2-1,TRBD1,16,few,TRBV10-3,TGTGCCATCAGTCCCACCGGGACAGGGGGTGTCAATGAGCAGTTCTTC,CAISPTGTGGVNEQFF
TRBJ2-1,TRBD2,13,few,TRBV12-3/TRBV12-4,TGTGCCAGCAGTCCGGGACTACACCCTGAGCAGTTCTTC,CASSPGLHPEQFF
TRBJ1-6,.,15,.,TRBV4-3,TGCGCCAGCAGCCACGACAGGTCCCGTAATTCACCCCTCCACTTT,CASSHDRSRNSPLHF
TRBJ1-1,.,15,.,TRBV25-1,TGTGCCAGCACCCAGGCCGAAGGTGGGAACACTGAAGCTTTCTTT,CASTQAEGGNTEAFF
TRBJ2-5,.,14,.,TRBV20-1,TGCAGTGCTAGAGCCCATGGACCCCTCTTAGACCAGTACTTC,CSARAHGPLLDQYF
TRBJ2-5,TRBD2,16,.,TRBV20-1,TGCAGTGCTAGGGGTTTCGGCGGGAGAGGCGGTGAGACCCAGTACTTC,CSARGFGGRGGETQYF
TRBJ2-5,.,14,.,TRBV12-3/TRBV12-4,TGTGCCAGCAGTTTAGCTTCAGATCAAGAGACCCAGTACTTC,CASSLASDQETQYF
TRBJ2-1,.,15,.,TRBV7-9,TGTGCCAGCAGCCCCCGGGACGGCGACCGGGATGAGCAGTTCTTC,CASSPRDGDRDEQFF
TRBJ2-7,TRBD1,16,.,TRBV6-5,TGTGCCAGCAGTTACTCGATGGGTACCCGGGACAGGGTACAGTACTTC,CASSYSMGTRDRVQYF
TRBJ2-7,TRBD1,14,.,TRBV29-1,TGCAGCGTTGTAAGGACAGGGTCCTCCTACGAGCAGTACTTC,CSVVRTGSSYEQYF
TRBJ2-2,.,17,few,TRBV7-2,TGTGCCAGCAGCTTAGCGCTGGGGGTCAGCTCGACCGGGGAGCTGTTTTTT,CASSLALGVSSTGELFF
TRBJ2-7,.,15,.,TRBV4-1,TGCGCCAGCAGCCAAGAGGGATCAGGAGCCCTAGAGCAGTACTTC,CASSQEGSGALEQYF
TRBJ2-1,.,15,.,TRBV12-5,TGTGCTAGTGGTTTGTGGGAGTTGGGCTACAGTGAGCAGTTCTTC,CASGLWELGYSEQFF
TRBJ2-5,.,11,.,TRBV20-1,TGCAGTGCTGGCCCCCCAGAGACCCAGTACTTC,CSAGPPETQYF
TRBJ2-7,.,15,.,TRBV7-3,TGTGCCAGCAGCCTATCGTCACAAGGGTCCTACGAGCAGTACTTC,CASSLSSQGSYEQYF
TRBJ1-5,TRBD1,14,.,TRBV27,TGTGCCAGCAGACCCGGACAGGGCGAACAGCCCCAGCATTTT,CASRPGQGEQPQHF
TRBJ2-3,TRBD2,13,.,TRBV20-1,TGCAGTGCTAGATTAGCGGGAGGAGGTACGCAGTATTTT,CSARLAGGGTQYF
TRBJ2-1,TRBD2,12,.,TRBV9,TGTGCCAGCAGCGCTAGCGGGAGTGAGCAGTTCTTC,CASSASGSEQFF
TRBJ2-3,.,12,.,TRBV12-3/TRBV12-4,TGTGCCAGCAGTTGGCAGCCAGATACGCAGTATTTT,CASSWQPDTQYF
TRBJ1-5,.,13,.,TRBV7-9,TGTGCCAGCAGCCCTTCCGGGAGGCAGCCCCAGCATTTT,CASSPSGRQPQHF
TRBJ2-6,.,16,.,TRBV24-1,TGTGCCACCAGTGATGCGAGGGCATCCGGGGCCAACGTCCTGACTTTC,CATSDARASGANVLTF
TRBJ2-1,TRBD2,18,.,TRBV24-1,TGTGCCACCAGTGATTTGCGACTCTCTAGCGGGAGTAAGGATGAGCAGTTCTTC,CATSDLRLSSGSKDEQFF
TRBJ2-7,TRBD2,15,.,TRBV12-3/TRBV12-4,TGTGCCAGCAGTCGTATGAGCGGGAGTCGCGACGAGCAGTACTTC,CASSRMSGSRDEQYF
TRBJ2-7,.,14,.,TRBV20-1,TGCAGTGCTAGAGTCGCATTCTCGGACCTTCGGCAGTACTTC,CSARVAFSDLRQYF
TRBJ2-1,TRBD2,16,.,TRBV2,TGTGCCAGCAGGGGACTAGCGGGAGATAGAGATTTTGAGCAGTTCTTC,CASRGLAGDRDFEQFF
TRBJ2-7,.,16,few,TRBV4-1,TGCGCCAGCAGCCAGTACGTTAACCAAGATCCGGGCGAGCAGTACTTC,CASSQYVNQDPGEQYF
TRBJ2-1,.,13,.,TRBV7-2,TGTGTCAGCAGGCTTAGATCAGGGAATGAGCAGTTCTTC,CVSRLRSGNEQFF
TRBJ2-7,TRBD1,18,.,TRBV10-2,TGCGCCAGCACCGACAGGGCTTTGTCTGGCGGAAGCTCCTACGAGCAGTACTTC,CASTDRALSGGSSYEQYF
TRBJ2-7,TRBD1,14,few,TRBV29-1,TGCAGCGGATCGGACAGGGTCGGCTCCTACGAGCAGTACTTC,CSGSDRVGSYEQYF